This entry lists 21 T cell receptor beta chains sequenced from one sample in a study of T-cell reconstitution after alpha-beta-depleted transplantation in children. A library of TCRbeta sequences, prepared with unique molecular identifiers, was generated. TCRdb analysed the PCR reads with MiXCR anew, one entry per CDR3 protein. The repertoire has around 700,000 distinct CDR3 sequences, around 13% of them found once; the top ten carry 0.79%. Sequences were derived from PBMCs, sampled before TCRalphabeta/CD19-depleted stem cell transplant. The receptors originated from a girl aged 2-10 years with congenital amegakaryocytic thrombocytopenia, due to receive a stem cell transplant.

This rearrangement joins TRBV14 to TRBJ2-5; 9 bases line up with TRBD2. This CDR3 contains 17 residues. Germline V gene sequence: CDR1 SGHDN, CDR2 FVKESK. The trim removed 3 bases at V and 2 bases at J, leaving 10 bases unmatched. CDR3: CASSHSSPSGDQETQYF. For the CDR3, the DNA is TGTGCCAGCAGCCACTCCTCCCCTAGCGGGGATCAAGAGACCCAGTACTTC.

In this sample, this clonotype turned up a few times. This CDR3 is CASSLGSKDNEQFF. The CDR3 nucleotides are TGTGCCAGCAGCTTAGGATCTAAGGACAATGAGCAGTTCTTC. The chain links TRBV7-2 to TRBJ2-1; no definite D call. CDR1 is SGHTA and CDR2 is FQGNSA in the germline V gene. With 1 base removed from V and 5 bases from J, the gap between germline ends came to 9 bases. CDR3 length equals 14 residues.

This clonotype was seen repeatedly, ten times or more. The V call is TRBV5-1, the J call TRBJ2-1; 9 bases map to TRBD2. Germline CDR1 SGHRS, CDR2 YFSETQ. The CDR3 totals 15 residues. The ends lost 1 base at V and 4 bases at J; junction bases unmatched: 3. CDR3 in amino acids: CASSLSSGTYNEQFF. CDR3 DNA: TGCGCCAGCAGCTTGTCTAGCGGGACTTACAATGAGCAGTTCTTC.

This clonotype has just a few counts. The genes are TRBV10-3 and TRBJ1-4; D unresolved. Per the germline V gene, CDR1 is ENHRY and CDR2 is SYGVKD. There are 15 residues in the CDR3. V lost 0 bases, J lost 0 bases, and 5 bases lay in between. CDR3 amino acids: CAISESGSTNEKLFF. CDR3 bases: TGTGCCATCAGTGAGTCGGGGTCAACTAATGAAAAACTGTTTTTT.

V usage is TRBV12-3 or TRBV12-4 and J usage is TRBJ2-1; 7 bases line up with TRBD2. After removal of 5 bases from V and 4 bases from J, the junction contained 5 bases not matched to a gene. The CDR3 is made up of 14 amino acids. CDR3 region: CASSGEGIYNEQFF. CDR3 nucleotide sequence: TGTGCCAGCAGTGGGGAGGGGATATACAATGAGCAGTTCTTC.

This clonotype was picked up a small number of times. The chain has TRBV20-1 and TRBJ2-2; D gene ambiguous. This CDR3 comprises 13 residues. Trimming pared 0 bases from V and 6 bases from J, leaving 8 bases between. CDR1 is DFQATT, CDR2 SNEGSKA, per germline (reference sequence). The CDR3 DNA follows: TGCAGTGCTAGAGAGGTTGTAGCCGGGGAGCTGTTTTTT. It specifies CSAREVVAGELFF.

Notes on this clonotype: This clone may be a read error of a much larger clone one base away. The chain combines TRBV10-1 with TRBJ2-1, with a tentative D call TRBD2 (5 bases). The CDR3 spans 11 residues. Trimming left V 3 bases short and J 10 bases short, with 7 bases between. Germline-derived CDR1 and CDR2 are WNHNN and SYGVQD (reference sequence). In DNA, the CDR3 is TGCGCCAGCAGTGACTGGAGGGAGCAGTTCTTC. The encoded protein is CASSDWREQFF.

Ten or more counts support this clonotype. The chain carries TRBV5-1 and TRBJ2-3, with no clear D. V lost 3 bases and J lost 6, with 8 bases in between. Germline V gene sequence: CDR1 SGHRS, CDR2 YFSETQ. CDR3 size: 12 residues. CDR3 in DNA: TGCGCCAGCAGCTCAGCCTTGGATACGCAGTATTTT. Residues: CASSSALDTQYF.

This clonotype was observed a few times. The rearrangement joins TRBV5-1 to TRBJ2-3; D may be TRBD1 (6 bases). The germline gives CDR1 SGHRS, CDR2 YFSETQ. V was shortened by 4 bases and J by 11 bases, with 23 bases between the two germline ends. The CDR3 covers 15 residues. Here the CDR3 reads CASSPLNRASARQYF. In DNA form, the CDR3 reads TGCGCCAGCAGCCCACTAAACAGGGCCTCCGCCCGGCAGTATTTT.

The chain combines TRBV7-6 with TRBJ2-2; no reliable D call. This CDR3 has 16 residues. Germline CDR1 reads SGHVS; CDR2 reads FNYEAQ. Trimming removed 3 bases at V and 0 bases at J, with 11 bases between. The CDR3 coding sequence is TGTGCCAGCAGCTTCTCCCAGCCGTCGAACACCGGGGAGCTGTTTTTT. Protein product: CASSFSQPSNTGELFF.

This clonotype was observed many times. This chain uses TRBV7-9 with TRBJ2-1, with 14 bases aligning to TRBD2. The V and J ends lost 4 bases and 12 bases, in that order; junction bases with no gene match: 11. This CDR3 region has 16 residues. The germline V gene encodes CDR1 SEHNR and CDR2 FQNEAQ (reference sequence). DNA of the CDR3: TGTGCCAGCAGCTGGACTATGGGACTAGCGGGAGACCTGCAGTTCTTC. Its protein product is CASSWTMGLAGDLQFF.

The chain employs TRBV6-1 and TRBJ2-2; 9 nucleotides match TRBD1. There are 15 residues in the CDR3. J was trimmed by 4 bases and V by 5 bases; bases with no gene match: 5. Germline V gene data show CDR1 as MNHNS and CDR2 as SASEGT. CDR3 in amino acids: CASSLRTGVTGELFF. Written as DNA, the CDR3 is TGTGCCAGCAGTCTCCGGACAGGGGTCACCGGGGAGCTGTTTTTT.

This chain uses TRBV28 with TRBJ2-3; 7 bases match TRBD1. Germline CDR1 and CDR2: MDHEN and SYDVKM. V shed 6 bases and J 4 bases; nucleotides not matched to a gene: 16. The CDR3 extends over 17 amino acids. The CDR3 nucleotides are TGTGCCAGCAGGGCTAAGCGCCGGGACAGTCGACCAGATACGCAGTATTTT. Translation: CASRAKRRDSRPDTQYF. Full variable domain (outside the CDR3, taken from reference TRBV28 and TRBJ2-3): DVKVTQSSRYLVKRTGEKVFLECVQDMDHENMFWYRQDPGLGLRLIYFSYDVKMKEKGDIPEGYSVSREKKERFSLILESASTNQTSMYLCASRAKRRDSRPDTQYFGPGTRLTVL.

The CDR3 nucleotides read TGTGCCAGCAGCCAAGATCGGGTGGCCCCCACAGATACGCAGTATTTT. The encoded protein is CASSQDRVAPTDTQYF. The gene calls are TRBV14 and TRBJ2-3; no reliable D call. V was clipped by 0 bases and J by 2 bases, with 12 bases between them. The germline V gene encodes CDR1 SGHDN and CDR2 FVKESK. This CDR3 region has 16 residues. The full variable domain, its missing parts supplied by reference TRBV14 and TRBJ2-3, is EAGVTQFPSHSVIEKGQTVTLRCDPISGHDNLYWYRRVMGKEIKFLLHFVKESKQDESGMPNNRFLAERTGGTYSTLKVQPAELEDSGVYFCASSQDRVAPTDTQYFGPGTRLTVL.

This clonotype occurred many times. The chain employs TRBV20-1 and TRBJ2-1, with TRBD2 identical over 7 bases. This CDR3 is 14 amino acids long. Germline CDR1 is DFQATT and CDR2 is SNEGSKA (reference sequence). Losses at the gene ends were 2 bases for V and 4 bases for J; bases not matched to a gene: 5. The CDR3 sequence: CSARRLAVYNEQFF. In DNA, the CDR3 is TGCAGTGCTAGAAGGCTAGCGGTATACAATGAGCAGTTCTTC.

This clonotype was counted ten times or more. The chain employs TRBV4-1 and TRBJ2-1; D not certain. CDR3 length: 18 residues. Germline V gives CDR1 MGHRA, CDR2 YSYEKL. V dropped 2 bases and J dropped 1 base, with 18 bases sitting between them. CDR3 in DNA: TGCGCCAGCAGCCAACCGCCTCTTATGGCCCGGTCCTACAATGAGCAGTTCTTC. Protein sequence: CASSQPPLMARSYNEQFF.

This clonotype was found a few times. V gene TRBV7-9 combines with J gene TRBJ1-2; 7 bases fit TRBD1. The CDR3 spans 13 residues. The germline gives CDR1 SEHNR, CDR2 FQNEAQ (reference sequence). Germline trimming cut 1 base from V and 10 bases from J; bases unmatched to any gene: 6. In nucleotides, the CDR3 is TGTGCCAGCAGCTTAGATTCCCAGGGGGTCTACACCTTC. Its protein product is CASSLDSQGVYTF.

This clonotype was counted between two and nine times. This sequence joins TRBV7-6 and TRBJ2-1; D remains unclear. The CDR3 loop spans 16 amino acids. V was pared by 0 bases and J by 0 bases, with 9 bases between. CDR1 and CDR2 from the germline V gene are SGHVS and FNYEAQ. The CDR3 is CASSLAGPSSYNEQFF. The CDR3 DNA reads as TGTGCCAGCAGCTTAGCAGGTCCGAGCTCCTACAATGAGCAGTTCTTC.

This clonotype has just a few counts. This chain links TRBV14 with TRBJ1-3; perhaps TRBD1 as D (5 bases). This CDR3 comprises 15 residues. The V end lost 1 base, the J end lost 4 bases, and 11 bases lay between the germline ends. CDR1 SGHDN and CDR2 FVKESK come from the germline V gene. In DNA, the CDR3 is TGTGCCAGCAGCCAAGGACCCTGGGGCGGAAACACCATATATTTT. Encoded protein: CASSQGPWGGNTIYF.

This clonotype was seen repeatedly, ten times or more. This chain links TRBV4-1 with TRBJ1-2, with a weak D call TRBD1 (5 bases). Per germline, CDR1 MGHRA and CDR2 YSYEKL. The CDR3 runs 14 residues. The V and J ends lost 0 bases and 4 bases respectively, with 9 bases between them. The CDR3 loop reads CASSQDGTVYGYTF. For the CDR3, the DNA is TGCGCCAGCAGCCAAGACGGGACGGTCTATGGCTACACCTTC.

This chain connects TRBV7-9 to TRBJ2-5; tentative D call: TRBD1 (6 bases). Between the trimmed V and J ends, which lost 5 bases and 2 bases, there was a span of 12 bases. This CDR3 spans 14 amino acids. Germline loops: CDR1 SEHNR, CDR2 FQNEAQ (reference sequence). The CDR3 is CASSQGQLQETQYF. CDR3 bases: TGTGCCAGCAGCCAAGGACAGCTACAAGAGACCCAGTACTTC. The full variable domain, completed using reference TRBV7-9 and TRBJ2-5, is DTGVSQNPRHKITKRGQNVTFRCDPISEHNRLYWYRQTLGQGPEFLTYFQNEAQLEKSRLLSDRFSAERPKGSFSTLEIQRTEQGDSAMYLCASSQGQLQETQYFGPGTRLLVL.